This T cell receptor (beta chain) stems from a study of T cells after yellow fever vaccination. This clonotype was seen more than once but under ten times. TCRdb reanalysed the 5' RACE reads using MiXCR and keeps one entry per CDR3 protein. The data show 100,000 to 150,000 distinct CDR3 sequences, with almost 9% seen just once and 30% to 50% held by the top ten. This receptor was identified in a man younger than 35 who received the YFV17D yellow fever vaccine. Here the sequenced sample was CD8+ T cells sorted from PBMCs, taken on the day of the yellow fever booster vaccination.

CDR3 DNA: TGTGCCACCAAACCCTTAGACGGACCTAGCACAGATACGCAGTATTTT. It yields the protein CATKPLDGPSTDTQYF. The genes are TRBV7-3 and TRBJ2-3; D is ambiguous. V was shortened by 10 bases and J by 0 bases, with 20 bases between the two germline ends. The CDR3 has 16 residues. Germline CDR1 reads SGHTA; CDR2 reads FQGTGA.